The sequence of this T cell receptor beta chain was determined in a study of identical twins (dated by TCRdb to the mid-2010s). Broadly, across the study: To test whether fetal clonotypes persist, this study deep-sequenced TCR alpha and beta repertoires from monozygotic twins, from unrelated adults of various ages, and from cord blood. To rule out contamination, replicate twin experiments were performed at different times with different library preparation protocols. Study-wide findings and limitations: In monozygotic twins, recombination models systematically underestimated out-of-frame TCR alpha sharing, but the models matched the sharing seen between unrelated individuals. Conclusions relied on cross-sectional statistical analysis, since the same donors could not be followed over many years. In beta out-of-frame sequences, excess twin sharing was weaker, because having fewer shared sequences lowered the signal-to-noise ratio. Abundant cord blood beta clonotypes carried fewer insertions; young adult naive repertoires showed a weaker similar trend, while memory repertoires showed none. Out-of-frame TCR alpha sequences shared between twins showed an excess of low generation-probability sequences compared with coincidental sharing between unrelated individuals. Invariant T cells such as MAIT and iNKT could partly confound zero-insertion analyses, although diverse VJ usage argued against such confounding for most clonotypes.

This clonotype was counted at least ten times. What antigen it recognizes has not been identified. The sample holds no much larger clone one base away, and base qualities are not on file. V is pruned by 3 bases and J by 9 bases, leaving 27 bases of the junction without a gene match. Counted from cysteine to phenylalanine, this CDR3 has 22 amino acids. The read is trimmed to its CDR3 DNA, 66 bases read in frame from base 1. Only healthy Caucasian donors were included. The twin cohort comprised three pairs of female monozygotic twins, all aged about 18 to 30 years. RNA for TCR libraries was isolated from peripheral blood mononuclear cells. Preparation of the library involved 5' RACE. The sequencer listed for this sample is Illumina HiSeq 2000. Template switching introduced a universal primer binding site; the final cDNA contained a unique molecular identifier, enabling accurate counting of TCR cDNA molecules. Specific primers in the conserved constant-segment region were used to synthesize first-strand cDNA for TCR alpha and beta chains. To control for contamination, every cDNA library carried two barcodes: a SMART-Mk sample barcode plus Illumina barcodes. TruSeq adapter sequences, together with Illumina sample barcodes, were added in two successive PCR steps. Sequencing of the TCR alpha and beta cDNA libraries was done on the Illumina HiSeq platform using custom primers. The published analysis was carried out like this. Unique molecular identifiers were extracted from raw reads with MiGEC, and CDR3 positions were determined with MiXCR. For each individual, recombination models were inferred using an EM algorithm with the repgenHMM and IGoR tools. Shared clonotype analysis was performed with the tcR package in R, normalizing sharing by the product of cloneset sizes. To study raw recombination without the effects of thymic and clonal selection, out-of-frame nonproductive sequences were analyzed. The public reads were reprocessed in TCRdb via fastp at Q25 and MiXCR, keeping in-frame beta chains. Each record represents a unique CDR3 protein, reported with the most common genes and DNA among its rows. These V and J calls rely on TCRdb rather than the paper's analysis. The table for this sample lists roughly 630,000 distinct CDR3 sequences; under 8.5% of them were counted only once. About 1.6% of the sample is taken by the ten largest.

The same sample was also studied in work on yellow fever vaccine responses in identical twins. According to the second study: The T cell response to vaccination in identical twins was reported by the authors to appear partly convergent and partly personalized. In the study, vaccine-responding T cell clones were precisely tracked in identical twins.

The chain employs TRBV7-1 and TRBJ2-3, with TRBD2 matching 13 junction bases. TRBV7-1 is filed as an ORF, its function uncertain. This receptor was taken from a young woman in good health. Sequenced input: PBMCs. This receptor carries the CDR3 CASSSQSRLAGGLFGIVETQYF. Read as DNA, the sequence is TGTGCCAGCAGCTCCCAAAGCCGACTAGCGGGGGGCCTTTTTGGTATAGTAGAGACGCAGTATTTT.